Reported below is one T cell receptor beta chain. Its specificity is unknown. The entry originates in a study of OX40 agonist ivuxolimab in advanced cancers. Turning to the study itself: Eligibility rules accepted prior anti-PD-1, anti-PD-L1 or anti-CTLA-4 therapy, and 40% had some. Overall study findings and caveats: In CD8+ T cells, expanded clones were on average more numerous than in CD4+.

This table comes from immunoSEQ multiplex PCR, and its TCRdb copy is limited to in-frame clones, with some not included. The sample holds tens of thousands of clones, 88% seen once. Blood sampling took place at baseline, cycle 4 day 1, and cycle 7 day 1. Germline V gene sequence: CDR1 SGDLS, CDR2 YYNGEE. The CDR3 is made up of 14 amino acids. The J segment lost 4 bases and the V segment lost 4 bases, leaving 4 bases of the junction unmatched. The chain employs TRBV9 and TRBJ1-3, with 8 positions matching TRBD1. The sequence derives from an adult with an advanced solid tumor such as melanoma, head and neck, liver or kidney cancer. Sample: CD4+ or CD8+ T cells sorted from blood, taken in a trial of the OX40 agonist ivuxolimab. CDR3 sequence: CASSPGTGGNTIYF. The DNA for the CDR3 is TGTGCCAGCAGCCCCGGGACAGGAGGAAACACCATATATTTT. The whole variable domain, filled in from reference TRBV9 and TRBJ1-3, reads DSGVTQTPKHLITATGQRVTLRCSPRSGDLSVYWYQQSLDQGLQFLIQYYNGEERAKGNILERFSAQQFPDLHSELNLSSLELGDSALYFCASSPGTGGNTIYFGEGSWLTVV.